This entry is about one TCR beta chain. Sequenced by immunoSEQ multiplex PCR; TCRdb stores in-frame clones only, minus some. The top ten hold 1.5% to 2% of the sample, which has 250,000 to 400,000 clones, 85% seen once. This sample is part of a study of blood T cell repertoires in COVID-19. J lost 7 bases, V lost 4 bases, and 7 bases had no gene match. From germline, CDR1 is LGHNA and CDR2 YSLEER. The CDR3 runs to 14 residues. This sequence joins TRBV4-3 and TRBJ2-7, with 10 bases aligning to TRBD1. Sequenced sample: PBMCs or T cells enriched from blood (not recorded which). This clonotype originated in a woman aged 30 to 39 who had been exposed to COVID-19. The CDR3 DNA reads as TGCGCCAGCAGCCTGGGACAGGGGTCCTTAGAGCAGTACTTC. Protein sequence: CASSLGQGSLEQYF.